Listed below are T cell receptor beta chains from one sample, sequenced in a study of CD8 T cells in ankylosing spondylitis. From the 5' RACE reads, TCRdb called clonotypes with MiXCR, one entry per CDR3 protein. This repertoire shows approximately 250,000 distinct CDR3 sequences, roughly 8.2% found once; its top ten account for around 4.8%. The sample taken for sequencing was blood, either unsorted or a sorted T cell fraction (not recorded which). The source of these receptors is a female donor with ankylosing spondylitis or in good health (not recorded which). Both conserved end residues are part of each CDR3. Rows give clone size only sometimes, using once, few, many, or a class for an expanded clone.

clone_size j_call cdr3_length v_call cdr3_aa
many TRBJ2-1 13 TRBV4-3 CASSQEGGNEQFF
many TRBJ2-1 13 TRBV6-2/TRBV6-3 CASKGDIYNEQFF
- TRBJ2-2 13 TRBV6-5 CASKRLATGELFF
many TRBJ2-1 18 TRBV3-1 CASSQEGLAGGGYNEQFF
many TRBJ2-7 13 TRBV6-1 CASSRGLNYEQYF
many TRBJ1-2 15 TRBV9 CASSVEGQGFYGYTF
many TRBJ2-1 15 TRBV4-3 CASSLTSGGSDEQFF
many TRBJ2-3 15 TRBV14 CASSQKSLAADTQYF
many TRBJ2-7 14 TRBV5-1 CASRLGTGGNEQYF
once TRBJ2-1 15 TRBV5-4 CASSLGPTDVGEQFF
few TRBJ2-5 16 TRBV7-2 CASSFGEPAYQETQYF
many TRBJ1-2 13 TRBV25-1 CASSEFARGGYTF
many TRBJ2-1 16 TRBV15 CATSRDLAVTYNEQFF
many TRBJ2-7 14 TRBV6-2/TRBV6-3 CASSNPGLPYEQYF
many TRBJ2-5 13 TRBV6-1 CASRTLTRETQYF
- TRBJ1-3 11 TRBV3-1 CASSHGNTIYF
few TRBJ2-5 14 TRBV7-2 CASSLGTDGETQYF
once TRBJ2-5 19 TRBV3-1 CASCLAGSFRGIGGETQYF
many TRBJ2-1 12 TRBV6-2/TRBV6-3 CASSPFVNEQFF
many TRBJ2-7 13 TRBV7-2 CASTSSVGYEQYF
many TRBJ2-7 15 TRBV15 CATSRDPGLQYEQYF
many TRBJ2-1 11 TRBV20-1 CSASGPAGQFF
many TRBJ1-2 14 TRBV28 CASSYGQGAAGYTF
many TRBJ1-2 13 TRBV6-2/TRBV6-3 CASTLSGSYGYTF
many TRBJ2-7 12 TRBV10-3 CAISAQGYEQYF
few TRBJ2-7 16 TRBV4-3 CASSQDLATRAYEQYF
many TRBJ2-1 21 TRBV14 CASSQRVGLAGQIGSYNEQFF
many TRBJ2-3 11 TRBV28 CATSIKGTQYF
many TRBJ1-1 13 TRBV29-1 CSVWTAMNTEAFF
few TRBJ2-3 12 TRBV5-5 CASSWEGDTQYF
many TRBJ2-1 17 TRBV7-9 CASSLYTLAGGNNEQFF
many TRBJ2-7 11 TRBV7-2 CASSFYDEQYF
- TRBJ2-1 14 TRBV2 CASFSSQGYNEQFF